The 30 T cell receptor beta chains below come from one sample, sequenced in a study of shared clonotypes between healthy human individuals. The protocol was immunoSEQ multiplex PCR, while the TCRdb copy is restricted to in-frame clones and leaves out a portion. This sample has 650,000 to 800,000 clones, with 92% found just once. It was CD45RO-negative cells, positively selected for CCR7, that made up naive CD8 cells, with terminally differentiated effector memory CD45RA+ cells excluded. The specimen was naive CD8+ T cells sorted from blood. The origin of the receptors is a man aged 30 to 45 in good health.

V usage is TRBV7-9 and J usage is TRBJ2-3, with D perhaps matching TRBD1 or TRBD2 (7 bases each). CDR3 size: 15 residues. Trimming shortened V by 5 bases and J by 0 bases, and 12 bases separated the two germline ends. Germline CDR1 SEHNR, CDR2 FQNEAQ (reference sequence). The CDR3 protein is CASSPQGGSTDTQYF. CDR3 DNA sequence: TGTGCCAGCAGCCCCCAGGGGGGGAGCACAGATACGCAGTATTTT.

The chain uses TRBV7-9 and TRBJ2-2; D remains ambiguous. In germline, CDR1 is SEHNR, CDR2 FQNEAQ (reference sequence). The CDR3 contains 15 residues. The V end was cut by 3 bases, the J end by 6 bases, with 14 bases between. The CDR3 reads CASSFQLVGSGELFF. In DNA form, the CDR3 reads TGTGCCAGCAGCTTCCAGTTGGTAGGGTCCGGGGAGCTGTTTTTT.

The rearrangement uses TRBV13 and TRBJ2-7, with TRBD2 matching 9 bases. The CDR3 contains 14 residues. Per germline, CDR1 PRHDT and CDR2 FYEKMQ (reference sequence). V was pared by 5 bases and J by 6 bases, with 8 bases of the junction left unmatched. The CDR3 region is CASSNSGSMREQYF. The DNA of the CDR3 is TGTGCCAGCAGCAATAGCGGGAGTATGCGCGAGCAGTACTTC.

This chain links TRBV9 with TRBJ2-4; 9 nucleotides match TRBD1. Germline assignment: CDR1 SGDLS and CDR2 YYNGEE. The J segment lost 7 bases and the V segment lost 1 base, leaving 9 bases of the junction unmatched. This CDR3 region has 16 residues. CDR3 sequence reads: CASSVSDPTGGNIQYF. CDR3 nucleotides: TGTGCCAGCAGCGTAAGCGACCCGACAGGGGGGAACATTCAGTACTTC. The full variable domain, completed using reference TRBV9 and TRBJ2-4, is DSGVTQTPKHLITATGQRVTLRCSPRSGDLSVYWYQQSLDQGLQFLIQYYNGEERAKGNILERFSAQQFPDLHSELNLSSLELGDSALYFCASSVSDPTGGNIQYFGAGTRLSVL.

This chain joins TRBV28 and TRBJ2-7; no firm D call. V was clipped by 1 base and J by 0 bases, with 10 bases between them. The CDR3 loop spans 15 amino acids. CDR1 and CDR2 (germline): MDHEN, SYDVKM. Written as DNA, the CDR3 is TGTGCCAGCAGTTTATTCCCTATGAGCTCCTACGAGCAGTACTTC. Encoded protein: CASSLFPMSSYEQYF.

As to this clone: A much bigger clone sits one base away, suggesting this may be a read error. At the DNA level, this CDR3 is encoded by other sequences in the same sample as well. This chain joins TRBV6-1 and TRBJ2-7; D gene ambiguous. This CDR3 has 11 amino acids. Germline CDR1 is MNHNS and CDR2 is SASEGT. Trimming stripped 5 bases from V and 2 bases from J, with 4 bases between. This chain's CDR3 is CASSSTYEQYF. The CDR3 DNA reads TGTGCCAGCAGTTCTACCTACGAGCAGTACTTC.

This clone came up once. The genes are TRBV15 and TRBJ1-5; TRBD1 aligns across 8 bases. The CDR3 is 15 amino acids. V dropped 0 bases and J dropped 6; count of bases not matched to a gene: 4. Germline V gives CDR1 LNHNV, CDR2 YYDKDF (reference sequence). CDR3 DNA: TGTGCCACCAGCAGAGATCAGGGGGCAGGTCAGCCCCAGCATTTT. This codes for CATSRDQGAGQPQHF.

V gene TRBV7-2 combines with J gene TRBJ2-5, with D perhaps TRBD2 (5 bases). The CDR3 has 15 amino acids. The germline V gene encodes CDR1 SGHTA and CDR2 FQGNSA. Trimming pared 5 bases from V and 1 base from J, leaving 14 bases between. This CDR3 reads CASSPLAPIQETQYF. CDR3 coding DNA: TGTGCCAGCAGCCCTCTAGCTCCCATCCAAGAGACCCAGTACTTC.

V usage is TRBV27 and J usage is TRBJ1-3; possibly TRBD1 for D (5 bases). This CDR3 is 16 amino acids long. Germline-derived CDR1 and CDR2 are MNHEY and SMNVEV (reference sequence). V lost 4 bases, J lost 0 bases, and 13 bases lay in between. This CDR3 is CASSSPDRNSGNTIYF. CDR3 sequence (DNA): TGTGCCAGCAGTTCCCCAGACAGAAACTCTGGAAACACCATATATTTT.

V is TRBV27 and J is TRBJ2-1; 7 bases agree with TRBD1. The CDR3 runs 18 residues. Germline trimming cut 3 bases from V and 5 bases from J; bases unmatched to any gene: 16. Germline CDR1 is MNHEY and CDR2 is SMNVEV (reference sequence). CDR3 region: CASSFSKTGQLVNNEQFF. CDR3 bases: TGTGCCAGCAGTTTCTCCAAGACAGGGCAGCTAGTCAACAATGAGCAGTTCTTC.

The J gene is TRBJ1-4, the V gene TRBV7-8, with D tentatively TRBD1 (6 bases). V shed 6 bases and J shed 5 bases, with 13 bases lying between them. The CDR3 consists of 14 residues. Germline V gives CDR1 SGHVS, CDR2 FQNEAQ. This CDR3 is CASSAGVINEKLFF. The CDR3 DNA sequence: TGTGCCAGCAGTGCAGGGGTCATAAATGAAAAACTGTTTTTT.

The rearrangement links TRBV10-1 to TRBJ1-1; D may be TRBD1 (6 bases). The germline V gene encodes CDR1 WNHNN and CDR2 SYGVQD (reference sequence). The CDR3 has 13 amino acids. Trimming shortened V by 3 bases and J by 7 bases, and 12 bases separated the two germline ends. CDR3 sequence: CASSDLGAGEAFF. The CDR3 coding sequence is TGCGCCAGCAGTGATTTGGGGGCCGGTGAAGCTTTCTTT.

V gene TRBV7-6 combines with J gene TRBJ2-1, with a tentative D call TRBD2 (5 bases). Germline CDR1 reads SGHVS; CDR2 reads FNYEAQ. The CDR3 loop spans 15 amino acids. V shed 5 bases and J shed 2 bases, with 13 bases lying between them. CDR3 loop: CASSPAAGAYNEQFF. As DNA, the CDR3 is TGTGCCAGCAGCCCAGCTGCGGGTGCCTACAATGAGCAGTTCTTC.

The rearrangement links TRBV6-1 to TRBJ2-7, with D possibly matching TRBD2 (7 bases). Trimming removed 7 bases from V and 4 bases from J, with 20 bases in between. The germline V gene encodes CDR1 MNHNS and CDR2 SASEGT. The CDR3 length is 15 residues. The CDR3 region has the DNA TGTGCCAGCAACCCCGGCCGGGGGGCGAATTACGAGCAGTACTTC. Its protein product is CASNPGRGANYEQYF.

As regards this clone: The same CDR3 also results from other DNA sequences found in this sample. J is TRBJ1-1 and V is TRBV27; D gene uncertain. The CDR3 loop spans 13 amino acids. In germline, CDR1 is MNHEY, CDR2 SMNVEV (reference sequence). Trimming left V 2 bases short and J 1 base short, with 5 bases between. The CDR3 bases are TGTGCCAGCAGTTTAGGCCAGAACACTGAAGCTTTCTTT. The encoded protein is CASSLGQNTEAFF.

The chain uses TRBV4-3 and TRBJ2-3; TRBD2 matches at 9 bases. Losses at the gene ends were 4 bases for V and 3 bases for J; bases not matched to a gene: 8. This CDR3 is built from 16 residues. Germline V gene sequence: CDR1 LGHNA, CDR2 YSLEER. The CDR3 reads CASSPRLAGITDTQYF. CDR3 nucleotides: TGCGCCAGCAGCCCCCGTCTAGCGGGGATTACAGATACGCAGTATTTT.

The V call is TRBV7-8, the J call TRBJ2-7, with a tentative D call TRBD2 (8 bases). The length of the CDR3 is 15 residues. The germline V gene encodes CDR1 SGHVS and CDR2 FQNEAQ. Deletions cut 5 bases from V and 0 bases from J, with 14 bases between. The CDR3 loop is CASSRRGDSSYEQYF. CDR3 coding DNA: TGTGCCAGCAGCCGGCGGGGGGACAGCTCCTACGAGCAGTACTTC.

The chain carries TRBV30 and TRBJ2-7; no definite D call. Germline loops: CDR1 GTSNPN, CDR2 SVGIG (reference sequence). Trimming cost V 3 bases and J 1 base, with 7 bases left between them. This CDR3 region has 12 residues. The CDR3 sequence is CAWSPGSYEQYF. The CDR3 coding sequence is TGTGCCTGGAGCCCCGGGTCCTACGAGCAGTACTTC.

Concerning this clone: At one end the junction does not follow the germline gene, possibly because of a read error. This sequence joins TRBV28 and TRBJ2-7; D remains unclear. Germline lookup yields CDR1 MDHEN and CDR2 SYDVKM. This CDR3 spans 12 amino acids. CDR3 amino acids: CASSLTGGPVRF. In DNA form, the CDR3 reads TGTGCCAGCAGTTTAACCGGCGGTCCCGTCAGATTC.

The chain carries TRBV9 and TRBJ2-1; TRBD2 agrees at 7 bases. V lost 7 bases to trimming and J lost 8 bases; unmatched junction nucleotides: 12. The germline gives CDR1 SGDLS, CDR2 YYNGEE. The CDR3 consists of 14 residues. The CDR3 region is CASGYRGGSDEQFF. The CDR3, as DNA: TGTGCCAGCGGCTACCGCGGCGGGAGCGATGAGCAGTTCTTC.

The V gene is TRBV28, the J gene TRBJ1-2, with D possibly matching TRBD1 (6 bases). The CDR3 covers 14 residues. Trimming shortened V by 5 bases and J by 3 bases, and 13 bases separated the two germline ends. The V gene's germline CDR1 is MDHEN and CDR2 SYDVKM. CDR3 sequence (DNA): TGTGCCAGCAGTAAACTTAGGGGGTACTATGGCTACACCTTC. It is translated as CASSKLRGYYGYTF.

CDR3 coding DNA: TGTGCCTGGATCGGGCTAGCGGGACATACCGGGGAGCTGTTTTTT. Its protein is CAWIGLAGHTGELFF. The genes are TRBV30 and TRBJ2-2; 9 bases agree with TRBD2. The junction had 8 bases not matched to a gene; V was cut back by 4 bases and J by 5 bases. Germline assignment: CDR1 GTSNPN and CDR2 SVGIG (reference sequence). The CDR3 loop spans 15 amino acids.

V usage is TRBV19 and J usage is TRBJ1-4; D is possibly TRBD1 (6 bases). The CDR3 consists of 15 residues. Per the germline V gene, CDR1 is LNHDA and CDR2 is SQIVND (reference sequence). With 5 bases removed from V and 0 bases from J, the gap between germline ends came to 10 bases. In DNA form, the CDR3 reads TGTGCCAGTAGTCCACGGACAGCAACTAATGAAAAACTGTTTTTT. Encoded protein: CASSPRTATNEKLFF.

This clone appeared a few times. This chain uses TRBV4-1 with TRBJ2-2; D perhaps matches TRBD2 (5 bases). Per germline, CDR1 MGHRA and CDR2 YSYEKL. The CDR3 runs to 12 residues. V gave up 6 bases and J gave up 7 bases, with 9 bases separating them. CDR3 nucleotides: TGCGCCAGCAGTGAACGGGACGGGGAGCTGTTTTTT. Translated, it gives CASSERDGELFF.

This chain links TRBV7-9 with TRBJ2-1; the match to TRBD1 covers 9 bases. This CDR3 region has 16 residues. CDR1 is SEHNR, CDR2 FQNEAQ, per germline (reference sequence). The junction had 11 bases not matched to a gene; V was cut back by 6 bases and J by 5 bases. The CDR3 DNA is TGTGCCAGCAGACCGCCCGGGACAGGGACCAACAATGAGCAGTTCTTC. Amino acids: CASRPPGTGTNNEQFF.

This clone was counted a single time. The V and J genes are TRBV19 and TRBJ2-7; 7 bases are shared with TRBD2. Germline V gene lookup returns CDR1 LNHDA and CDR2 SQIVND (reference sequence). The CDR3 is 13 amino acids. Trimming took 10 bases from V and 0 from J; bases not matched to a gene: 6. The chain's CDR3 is CATAGALSYEQYF. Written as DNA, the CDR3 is TGTGCCACCGCGGGAGCCCTCTCCTACGAGCAGTACTTC.

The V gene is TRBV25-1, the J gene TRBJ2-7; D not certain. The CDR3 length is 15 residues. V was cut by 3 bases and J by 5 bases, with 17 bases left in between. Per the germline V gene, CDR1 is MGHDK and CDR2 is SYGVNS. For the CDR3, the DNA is TGTGCCAGCAGTGATCCTCGGACCTCTTCTGACGAGCAGTACTTC. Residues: CASSDPRTSSDEQYF.

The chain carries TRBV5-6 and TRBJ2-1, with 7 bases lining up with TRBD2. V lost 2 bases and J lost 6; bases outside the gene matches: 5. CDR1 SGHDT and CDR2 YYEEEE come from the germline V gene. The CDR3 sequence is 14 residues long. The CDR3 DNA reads TGTGCCAGCAGCTTCGGCGGGAGCAGCAATGAGCAGTTCTTC. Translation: CASSFGGSSNEQFF.

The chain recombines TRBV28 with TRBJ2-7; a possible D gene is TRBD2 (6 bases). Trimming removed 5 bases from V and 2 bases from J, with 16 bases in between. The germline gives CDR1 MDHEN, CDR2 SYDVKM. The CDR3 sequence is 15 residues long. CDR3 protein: CASSGNRDSPYEQYF. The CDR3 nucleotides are TGTGCCAGCAGTGGAAACCGGGACTCCCCCTACGAGCAGTACTTC.

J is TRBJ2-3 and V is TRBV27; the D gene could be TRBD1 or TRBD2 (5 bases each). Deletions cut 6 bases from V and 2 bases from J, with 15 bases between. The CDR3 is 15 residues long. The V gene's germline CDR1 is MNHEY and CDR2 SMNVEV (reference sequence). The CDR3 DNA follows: TGTGCCAGCAGCAACCGGGACCGGTACACAGATACGCAGTATTTT. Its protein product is CASSNRDRYTDTQYF.